Presented here are 10 T cell receptor beta chains from one specimen sequenced in a study of shared clonotypes between healthy human individuals. Method: immunoSEQ multiplex PCR; TCRdb's copy keeps in-frame clones and lacks some. The repertoire holds 2,500,000 or so clones, with roughly 92% as singletons. Material for sequencing was naive CD4+ T cells sorted from blood. The subset denotes: CD45RA+ positively selected. The receptor source for this set is a man aged 18 to 29 in good health.

The V and J genes are TRBV27 and TRBJ1-2; possible D gene TRBD1, 6 bases. CDR1 and CDR2 from the germline V gene are MNHEY and SMNVEV (reference sequence). This CDR3 spans 12 amino acids. Trimming shortened V by 3 bases and J by 7 bases, and 9 bases separated the two germline ends. The CDR3 protein is CASSFRGVGYTF. As DNA, the CDR3 is TGTGCCAGCAGTTTCAGGGGAGTTGGCTACACCTTC.

V usage is TRBV5-1 and J usage is TRBJ1-1, with D possibly being TRBD1 (5 bases). This CDR3 comprises 14 residues. CDR1 and CDR2 from the germline V gene are SGHRS and YFSETQ. V dropped 5 bases and J dropped 7 bases, with 18 bases sitting between them. CDR3 in DNA: TGCGCCAGCAGTCGAAACCCAGGGAGGGGTGAAGCTTTCTTT. As protein: CASSRNPGRGEAFF.

The chain joins TRBV6-6 to TRBJ1-5, with a weak D call TRBD1 (6 bases). In germline, CDR1 is MNHNY, CDR2 SVGAGI (reference sequence). The CDR3 loop spans 15 amino acids. V was trimmed by 7 bases and J by 1 base, leaving 14 bases between them. The CDR3 is CASIAQGGSNQPQHF. For the CDR3, the DNA is TGTGCCAGCATAGCACAGGGAGGGAGCAATCAGCCCCAGCATTTT.

The chain links TRBV28 to TRBJ2-6; a weak D match, TRBD2 (6 bases). Deletions cut 1 base from V and 3 bases from J, with 7 bases between. CDR1 MDHEN and CDR2 SYDVKM come from the germline V gene. This CDR3 is built from 15 residues. The CDR3 coding sequence is TGTGCCAGCAGTTTATACGGGGGTGGGGCCAACGTCCTGACTTTC. This encodes CASSLYGGGANVLTF.

The chain recombines TRBV10-3 with TRBJ1-5, with D hard to call. CDR3 length: 16 residues. Germline V gives CDR1 ENHRY, CDR2 SYGVKD. The germline V and J ends were trimmed by 2 bases and 0 bases, with 11 bases remaining between them. CDR3 residues: CAISEKAGDSNQPQHF. CDR3 DNA sequence: TGTGCCATCAGTGAGAAGGCAGGCGATAGCAATCAGCCCCAGCATTTT.

V usage is TRBV28 and J usage is TRBJ2-7; 7 nucleotides agree with TRBD2. This CDR3 is 16 amino acids long. Trimming at V came to 3 bases and at J to 0 bases, leaving 8 bases not matched to a gene. The germline gives CDR1 MDHEN, CDR2 SYDVKM. The CDR3 bases are TGTGCCAGCAGTTTGATCGTGTGGGGGGGCTCCTACGAGCAGTACTTC. It is translated as CASSLIVWGGSYEQYF.

The chain links TRBV5-6 to TRBJ1-1, with 8 bases that match TRBD1. The germline CDR1 and CDR2 sequences are SGHDT and YYEEEE. J was trimmed by 4 bases and V by 1 base; bases with no gene match: 3. There are 14 residues in the CDR3. CDR3 loop: CASSLPTGGTEAFF. The CDR3 DNA sequence: TGTGCCAGCAGCTTGCCTACAGGGGGCACTGAAGCTTTCTTT.

The chain couples TRBV4-1 to TRBJ1-6; D is unresolved. Trimming removed 0 bases from V and 7 bases from J, with 13 bases in between. The V gene's germline CDR1 is MGHRA and CDR2 YSYEKL. CDR3 length: 16 residues. The CDR3: CASSQDLDSRNSPLHF. The CDR3 nucleotides read TGCGCCAGCAGCCAAGATTTGGACTCTCGGAATTCACCCCTCCACTTT.

The chain couples TRBV5-6 to TRBJ2-7, with a possible D match to TRBD1 (5 bases). The germline gives CDR1 SGHDT, CDR2 YYEEEE. The CDR3 is made up of 14 amino acids. Trimming took off 0 bases at V and 4 bases at J, with 11 bases between the two ends. The CDR3 DNA reads as TGTGCCAGCAGCTTGGGGACAAAGTTTTACGAGCAGTACTTC. Protein: CASSLGTKFYEQYF.

As to this clone: Sequence at one end of the junction differs from germline and may be a read error. This chain connects TRBV5-1 to TRBJ2-5, with TRBD2 matching 8 bases. Germline V gives CDR1 SGHRS, CDR2 YFSETQ. This CDR3 spans 16 amino acids. CDR3 nucleotide sequence: TGTGCCAGCAGCCTCAATGGCGGGGGGACTCAAGAGACCCAGTACTTC. Translated: CASSLNGGGTQETQYF.